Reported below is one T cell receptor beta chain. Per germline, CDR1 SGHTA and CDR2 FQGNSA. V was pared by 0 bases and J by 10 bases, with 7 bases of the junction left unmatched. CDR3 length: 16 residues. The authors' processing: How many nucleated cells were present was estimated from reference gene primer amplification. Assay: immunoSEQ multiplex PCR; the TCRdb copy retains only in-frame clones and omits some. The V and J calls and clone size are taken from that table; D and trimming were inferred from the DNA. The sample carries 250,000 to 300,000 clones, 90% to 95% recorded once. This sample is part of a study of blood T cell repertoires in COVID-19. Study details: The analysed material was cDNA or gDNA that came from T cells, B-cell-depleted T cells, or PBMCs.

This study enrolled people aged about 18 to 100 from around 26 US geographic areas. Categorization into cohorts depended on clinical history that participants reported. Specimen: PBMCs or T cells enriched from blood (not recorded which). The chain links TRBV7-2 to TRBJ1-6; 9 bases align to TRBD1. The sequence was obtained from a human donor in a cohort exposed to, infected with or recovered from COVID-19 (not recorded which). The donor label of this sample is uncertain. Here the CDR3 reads CASSLARTGASSPLHF. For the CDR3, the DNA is TGTGCCAGCAGCTTAGCAAGGACAGGGGCCAGCTCACCCCTCCACTTT.